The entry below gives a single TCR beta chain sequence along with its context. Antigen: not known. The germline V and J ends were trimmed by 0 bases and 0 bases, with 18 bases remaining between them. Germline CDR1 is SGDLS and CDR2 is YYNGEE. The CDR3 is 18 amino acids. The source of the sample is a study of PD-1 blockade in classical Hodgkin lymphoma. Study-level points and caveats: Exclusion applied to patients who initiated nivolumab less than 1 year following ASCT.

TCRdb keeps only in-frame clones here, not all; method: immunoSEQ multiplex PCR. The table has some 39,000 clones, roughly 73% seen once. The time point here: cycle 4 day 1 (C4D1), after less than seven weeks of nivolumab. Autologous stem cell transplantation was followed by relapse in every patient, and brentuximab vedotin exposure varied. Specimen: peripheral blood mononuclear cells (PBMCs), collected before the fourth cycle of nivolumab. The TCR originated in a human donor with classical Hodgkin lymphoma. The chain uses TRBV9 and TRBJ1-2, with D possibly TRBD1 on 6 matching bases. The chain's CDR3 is CASSVVGGGRLTNYGYTF. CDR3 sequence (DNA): TGTGCCAGCAGCGTAGTAGGTGGGGGCCGCCTTACTAACTATGGCTACACCTTC.